These T cell receptor beta chains were read from a single sample in a study of shared clonotypes between healthy human individuals. Assay: immunoSEQ multiplex PCR; the TCRdb copy retains only in-frame clones and omits some. The table includes around 2,100,000 clones, approximately 95% detected once. Material for sequencing was naive CD8+ T cells sorted from blood. Source of these receptors: a man between 18 and 35 years old in good health. Both conserved end residues are part of each CDR3. The D gene is left open where the match is weak. Where a row states a size, it is once, few, many or the class of an expanded clone; other rows omit it.

TGCAGCGTTGAAGATCGGACAGGCTGGCTCTCTGGGGCCAACGTCCTGACTTTC	CSVEDRTGWLSGANVLTF	.	TRBD1	TRBV29-1	TRBJ2-6
TGTGCCAGCAGTTATACGGTTCTTTGGGGCTACACCTTC	CASSYTVLWGYTF	.	.	TRBV6-5	TRBJ1-2
TGTGCCAGCAGCCCAGGGAACTACGAGCAGTACTTC	CASSPGNYEQYF	.	.	TRBV11-2	TRBJ2-7
TGTGCTAGCAGCGCCGACAGGAGCTCTGGAAACACCATATATTTT	CASSADRSSGNTIYF	.	.	TRBV7-7	TRBJ1-3
TGCGCCAGCAGGCAAGGTGGGGACGGGGAGCTGTTTTTT	CASRQGGDGELFF	.	.	TRBV4-1	TRBJ2-2
TGTGCCAGCAGCTTAGCCGCAGATACGCAGTATTTT	CASSLAADTQYF	.	.	TRBV11-2	TRBJ2-3
TGCGCCACCGCGACCGATATGAACACTGAAGCTTTCTTT	CATATDMNTEAFF	.	.	TRBV10-1	TRBJ1-1
TGCGCCAGCAGCCAAGATACGGACAGCACTGAAGCTTTCTTT	CASSQDTDSTEAFF	.	.	TRBV4-3	TRBJ1-1
TGTGCCAGCAGCTTTTCAGGTTACGAGCAGTACTTC	CASSFSGYEQYF	.	.	TRBV5-6	TRBJ2-7
TGTGCCAGCAGCTTAGAAACGGGGCTAGGGGTCCCAGATACGCAGTATTTT	CASSLETGLGVPDTQYF	.	.	TRBV7-2	TRBJ2-3
TGTGCCAGCAGCCCTCTGGAGGGACAGGGGTTCCATGGGGGCTACACCTTC	CASSPLEGQGFHGGYTF	.	TRBD1	TRBV7-9	TRBJ1-2
TGTGCCAGCAGCGTAGCGGGACGCATAGATTATGGCTACACCTTC	CASSVAGRIDYGYTF	.	.	TRBV9	TRBJ1-2
TGTGCCAGCAGCGTTAGCGGGGGGGCCACAGATACGCAGTATTTT	CASSVSGGATDTQYF	.	TRBD2	TRBV7-2	TRBJ2-3
TGTGCCAGCAGCGTCGAATGGGGAACCGATACTGAAGCTTTCTTT	CASSVEWGTDTEAFF	.	.	TRBV13	TRBJ1-1
TGTGCCAGCAGCTTGACTGACCGACCCCAAGATACGCAGTATTTT	CASSLTDRPQDTQYF	.	.	TRBV5-4	TRBJ2-3
TGTGCCAGCAGTTTCCGCCTGGATGAGCCCCAGCATTTT	CASSFRLDEPQHF	.	.	TRBV28	TRBJ1-5
TGTGCCAGCTCCAGCGGGGCTACCTACGAGCAGTACTTC	CASSSGATYEQYF	once	TRBD2	TRBV5-8	TRBJ2-7
TGTGCCAGTAGTATAGATCTACCTATCTTATGGACCGGGGAGCTGTTTTTT	CASSIDLPILWTGELFF	.	.	TRBV19	TRBJ2-2
TGTGCCATCAGTGAGCCCCGACAGGGCCCGGGGCTTGATGAGCAGTTCTTC	CAISEPRQGPGLDEQFF	once	TRBD1	TRBV10-3	TRBJ2-1
TGCGCCAGCAGCCAGGCCACCAGCTACGAGCAGTACTTC	CASSQATSYEQYF	.	.	TRBV4-1	TRBJ2-7
TGTGCCAGTAGTATAGAGAGGACAGGGACGTCCAACGTCCTGACTTTC	CASSIERTGTSNVLTF	.	TRBD1	TRBV19	TRBJ2-6
TGTGCCAGCAGCTTGGTCGAAGGGGGCGCCGAGCAGTACTTC	CASSLVEGGAEQYF	.	TRBD1	TRBV7-9	TRBJ2-7
TGTGCCAGCGTATCGATTTACACCGGGGAGCTGTTTTTT	CASVSIYTGELFF	.	.	TRBV6-5	TRBJ2-2
TGTGCCAGCAGTCGCGACTACGGGATGAACACTGAAGCTTTCTTT	CASSRDYGMNTEAFF	.	.	TRBV27	TRBJ1-1
TGTGCCAGAAGCTTGGTTCCCGGGTTCTTTTATCAGCCCCAGCATTTT	CARSLVPGFFYQPQHF	.	.	TRBV5-3	TRBJ1-5
TGTGCCAGCAGTGAAGCGGAGGGCTACGAGCAGTACTTC	CASSEAEGYEQYF	.	.	TRBV6-1	TRBJ2-7
TGTGCCAGCAGCGTTTTGGGGTACAATTCACCCCTCCACTTT	CASSVLGYNSPLHF	.	.	TRBV9	TRBJ1-6
TGTGCCAGCAGCTTAGGGGCGGGAGGGGGAGAGACCCAGTACTTC	CASSLGAGGGETQYF	.	TRBD2	TRBV7-2	TRBJ2-5
TGTGCCAGCAGTTTGGGTCCCGGGACTAGCGGGACCTACGAGCAGTACTTC	CASSLGPGTSGTYEQYF	.	TRBD2	TRBV27	TRBJ2-7
TGTGCCAGCAGCCGGGATCAGGGTTGGGGCTCTGGAAACACCATATATTTT	CASSRDQGWGSGNTIYF	.	.	TRBV5-4	TRBJ1-3
TGTGCCAGCACCCCCCTGGGGGCTGGAAACACCATATATTTT	CASTPLGAGNTIYF	.	.	TRBV9	TRBJ1-3
TGTGCCAGCAGTTACACCGGGACACCGAATACTGAAGCTTTCTTT	CASSYTGTPNTEAFF	.	.	TRBV6-5	TRBJ1-1
TGTGCCAGCAGTTACGGGGTCTCATCCTACGAGCAGTACTTC	CASSYGVSSYEQYF	once	.	TRBV6-5	TRBJ2-7